Listed below are T cell receptor beta chains from one sample, sequenced in a study of technical replicates of blood from a handful of donors. Here immunoSEQ multiplex PCR was the method, and the copy in TCRdb shows in-frame clones only, minus some. The sample shows 75,000 to 95,000 clones, around nine tenths of them seen only once. The sample was T cells isolated from PBMCs. The receptors shown here come from a human donor in good health. CDR3s include the opening cysteine and the closing phenylalanine or tryptophan. Each record gives: J gene, V gene, CDR3 protein.

TRBJ2-3,TRBV2,CASSPGLGTSQYF
TRBJ2-7,TRBV18,CASSPEGQRNEQYF
TRBJ2-3,TRBV11-2,CASSPVRSSRGDTQYF
TRBJ1-1,TRBV7-2,CASRQLLQGAYRAFF
TRBJ2-7,TRBV10-2,CASSEQGPYEQYF
TRBJ1-4,TRBV6-5,CASGGRVFEKLFF
TRBJ2-7,TRBV10-1,CASSDYQGRHEQYF
TRBJ2-1,TRBV7-6,CASSPGQYNEQFF
TRBJ2-1,TRBV5-4,CASSRPGLAGETEQFF
TRBJ2-1,TRBV29-1,CSVHLGGLAAPYNEQFF
TRBJ2-1,TRBV28,CASSPPGLSSSYNEQFF
TRBJ2-7,TRBV4-1,CASSQPGQGYEQYF
TRBJ2-7,TRBV19,CASSPGQAYEQYF
TRBJ1-3,TRBV5-1,CASRGSLGDTIYF
TRBJ2-1,TRBV10-3,CASSTDTGAVGQFF
TRBJ1-1,TRBV29-1,CSVQPQKNTEAFF
TRBJ1-3,TRBV6-5,CASSVGQGGNTIYF
TRBJ2-7,TRBV5-5,CASSLGTGVFYEQYF
TRBJ2-7,TRBV12-5,CASGLVLGAVFYEQYF
TRBJ2-2,TRBV5-1,CASSLGEGTNTGELFF
TRBJ1-1,TRBV25-1,CASRRITEAFF
TRBJ1-4,TRBV7-9,CASSLVGGATNEKLFF
TRBJ1-2,TRBV6-1,CASSEAGTDYGYTF
TRBJ2-1,TRBV2,CASILAGGLIYNEQFF
TRBJ2-5,TRBV7-2,CASSFRPGQDQETQYF
TRBJ2-7,TRBV7-9,CASSFGTGPDEQYF
TRBJ1-1,TRBV28,CAGSFLTGGEAFF
TRBJ1-1,TRBV7-8,CASSSGQGHTEAFF
TRBJ2-3,TRBV5-1,CASNWGRTDTQYF
TRBJ1-1,TRBV19,CASSMLGVLTEAFF
TRBJ1-2,TRBV2,CASIPSSRVNYGYTF
TRBJ2-1,TRBV19,CASSQGIIYEQFF
TRBJ2-5,TRBV12-5,CASAISGSEETQYF
TRBJ1-4,TRBV12-5,CASGLVLSRTTNEKLFF
TRBJ2-7,TRBV5-1,CASSPAGSAYEQYF
TRBJ1-1,TRBV14,CASSLWTDLNTEAFF
TRBJ2-3,TRBV4-2,CASSRGLAGSGASGTDTQYF